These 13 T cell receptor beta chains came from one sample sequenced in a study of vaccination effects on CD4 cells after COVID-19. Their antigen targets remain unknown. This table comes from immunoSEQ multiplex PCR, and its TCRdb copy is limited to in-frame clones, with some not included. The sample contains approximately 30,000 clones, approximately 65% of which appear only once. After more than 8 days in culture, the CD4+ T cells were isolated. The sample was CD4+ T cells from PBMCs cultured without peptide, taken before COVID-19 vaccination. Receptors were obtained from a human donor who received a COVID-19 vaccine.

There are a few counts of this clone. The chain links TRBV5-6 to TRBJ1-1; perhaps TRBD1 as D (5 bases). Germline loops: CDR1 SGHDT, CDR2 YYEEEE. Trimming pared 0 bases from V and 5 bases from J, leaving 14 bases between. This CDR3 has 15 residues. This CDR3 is CASSLVRGRNTEAFF. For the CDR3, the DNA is TGTGCCAGCAGCTTGGTCCGGGGGAGGAATACTGAAGCTTTCTTT.

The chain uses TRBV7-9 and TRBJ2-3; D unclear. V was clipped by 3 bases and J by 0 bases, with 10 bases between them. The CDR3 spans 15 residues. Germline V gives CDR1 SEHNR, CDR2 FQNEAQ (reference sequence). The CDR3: CASSFARLSTDTQYF. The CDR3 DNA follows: TGTGCCAGCAGCTTCGCTAGACTCAGCACAGATACGCAGTATTTT.

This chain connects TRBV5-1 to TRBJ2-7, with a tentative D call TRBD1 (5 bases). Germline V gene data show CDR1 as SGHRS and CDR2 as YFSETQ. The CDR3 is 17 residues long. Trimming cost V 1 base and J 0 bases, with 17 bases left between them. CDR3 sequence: CASSLKDSPLSSYEQYF. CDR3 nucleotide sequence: TGCGCCAGCAGCTTGAAAGACAGTCCGCTATCCTCCTACGAGCAGTACTTC. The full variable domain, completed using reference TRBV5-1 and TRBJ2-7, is KAGVTQTPRYLIKTRGQQVTLSCSPISGHRSVSWYQQTPGQGLQFLFEYFSETQRNKGNFPGRFSGRQFSNSRSEMNVSTLELGDSALYLCASSLKDSPLSSYEQYFGPGTRLTVT.

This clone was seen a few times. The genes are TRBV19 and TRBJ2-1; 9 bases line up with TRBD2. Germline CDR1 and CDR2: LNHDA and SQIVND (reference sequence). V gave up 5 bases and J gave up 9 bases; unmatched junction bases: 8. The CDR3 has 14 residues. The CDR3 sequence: CASSAGTSSGEQFF. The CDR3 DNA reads TGTGCCAGTAGTGCCGGGACTAGCTCGGGTGAGCAGTTCTTC.

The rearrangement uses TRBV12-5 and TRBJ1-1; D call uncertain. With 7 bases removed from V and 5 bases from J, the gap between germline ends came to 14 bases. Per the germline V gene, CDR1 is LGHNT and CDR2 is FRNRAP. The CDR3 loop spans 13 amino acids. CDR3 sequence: CASAQRTNTEAFF. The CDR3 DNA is TGTGCTAGTGCCCAACGCACGAATACTGAAGCTTTCTTT.

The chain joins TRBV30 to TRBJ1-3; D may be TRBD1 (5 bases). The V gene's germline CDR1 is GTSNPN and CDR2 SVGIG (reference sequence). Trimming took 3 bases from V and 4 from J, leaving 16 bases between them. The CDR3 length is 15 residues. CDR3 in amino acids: CAWSHPGGWGNTIYF. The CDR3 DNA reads TGTGCCTGGAGCCACCCTGGGGGATGGGGAAACACCATATATTTT. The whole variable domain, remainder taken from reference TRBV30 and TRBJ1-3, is SQTIHQWPATLVQPVGSPLSLECTVEGTSNPNLYWYRQAAGRGLQLLFYSVGIGQISSEVPQNLSASRPQDRQFILSSKKLLLSDSGFYLCAWSHPGGWGNTIYFGEGSWLTVV.

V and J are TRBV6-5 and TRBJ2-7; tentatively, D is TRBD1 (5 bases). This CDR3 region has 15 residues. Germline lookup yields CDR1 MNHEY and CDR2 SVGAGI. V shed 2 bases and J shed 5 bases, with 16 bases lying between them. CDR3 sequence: CASSYRRQRTHEQYF. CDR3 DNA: TGTGCCAGCAGTTACCGAAGACAGAGAACCCACGAGCAGTACTTC.

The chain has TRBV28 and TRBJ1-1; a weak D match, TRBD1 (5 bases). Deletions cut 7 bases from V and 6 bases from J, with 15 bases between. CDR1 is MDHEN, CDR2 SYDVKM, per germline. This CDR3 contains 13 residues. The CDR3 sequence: CASTLRVTAEAFF. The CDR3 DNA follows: TGTGCCAGCACCCTAAGGGTGACAGCTGAAGCTTTCTTT.

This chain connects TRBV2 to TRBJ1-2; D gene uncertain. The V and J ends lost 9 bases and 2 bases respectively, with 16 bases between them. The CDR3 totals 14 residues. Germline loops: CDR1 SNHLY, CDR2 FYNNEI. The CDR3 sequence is CARHLTETNYGYTF. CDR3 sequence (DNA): TGTGCCAGACACCTGACGGAGACAAACTATGGCTACACCTTC.

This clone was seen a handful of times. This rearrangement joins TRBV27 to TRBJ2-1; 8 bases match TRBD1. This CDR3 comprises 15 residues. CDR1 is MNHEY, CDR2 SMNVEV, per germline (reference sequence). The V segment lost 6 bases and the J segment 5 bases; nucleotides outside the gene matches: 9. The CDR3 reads CASRDAGTGNNEQFF. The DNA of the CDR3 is TGTGCCAGCAGGGATGCCGGGACAGGAAACAATGAGCAGTTCTTC.

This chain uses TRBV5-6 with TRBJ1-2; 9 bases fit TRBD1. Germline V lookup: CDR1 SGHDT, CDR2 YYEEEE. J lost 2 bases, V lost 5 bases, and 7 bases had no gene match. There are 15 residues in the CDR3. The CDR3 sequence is CASSITGTGNYGYTF. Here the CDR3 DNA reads TGTGCCAGCAGTATTACCGGGACAGGGAACTATGGCTACACCTTC.

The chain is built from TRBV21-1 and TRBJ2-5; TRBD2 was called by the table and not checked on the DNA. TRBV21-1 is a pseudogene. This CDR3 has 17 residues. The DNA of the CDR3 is TGTGCCAGCAGCAACAAGCAGGTACTAGCGGAAAAAGAGACCCAGTACTTC. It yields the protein CASSNKQVLAEKETQYF.

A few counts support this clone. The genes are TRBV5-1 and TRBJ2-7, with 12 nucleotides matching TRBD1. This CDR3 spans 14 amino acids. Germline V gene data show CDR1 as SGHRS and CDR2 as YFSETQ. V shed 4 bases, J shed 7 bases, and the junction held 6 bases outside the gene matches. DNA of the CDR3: TGCGCCAGCAGCACGGGACAGGGGGCTCATGAGCAGTACTTC. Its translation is CASSTGQGAHEQYF. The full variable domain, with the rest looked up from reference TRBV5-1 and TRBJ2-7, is KAGVTQTPRYLIKTRGQQVTLSCSPISGHRSVSWYQQTPGQGLQFLFEYFSETQRNKGNFPGRFSGRQFSNSRSEMNVSTLELGDSALYLCASSTGQGAHEQYFGPGTRLTVT.